This TCR beta chain was documented in a study of T-cell memory formation after mild COVID-19. This clonotype came up many times. TCRdb called the 5' RACE reads again in MiXCR, with one record for every CDR3 protein. The data hold 150,000 to 200,000 distinct CDR3 sequences, with around a tenth observed a single time. Trimming shortened V by 6 bases and J by 3 bases, and 11 bases separated the two germline ends. Germline V CDR1 and CDR2: MNHNY, SVGAGI (reference sequence). This CDR3 has 13 residues. V gene TRBV6-6 combines with J gene TRBJ1-2; tentative D call: TRBD1 (5 bases). The clonotype originates from a man aged 18 to 29 who had mild COVID-19 (a few samples of this study predate the infection). Cell type and time point are not known. The sample was PBMCs or a T cell subset sorted from them (not recorded which). The DNA of the CDR3 is TGTGCCAGCAGACAGGTTACCCACTATGGCTACACCTTC. Translated, it gives CASRQVTHYGYTF.